This passage covers 8 T cell receptor beta chains from one sample sequenced in a study of T-cell memory formation after mild COVID-19. TCRdb itself ran the 5' RACE reads through MiXCR, one entry per CDR3 protein. The table records 350,000 to 450,000 distinct CDR3 sequences, around 24% of them present only once. Sequencing used PBMCs or a T cell subset sorted from them (not recorded which). The receptor set was obtained from an adult woman who had mild COVID-19 (a few samples of this study predate the infection). Cell type and time point are not known.

This clonotype was detected a few times. The chain joins TRBV20-1 to TRBJ2-7, with D possibly matching TRBD2 (5 bases). The CDR3 length is 13 residues. Germline CDR1 DFQATT, CDR2 SNEGSKA (reference sequence). Trimming took off 6 bases at V and 5 bases at J, with 17 bases between the two ends. Here the CDR3 reads CSAPVGVNDEQYF. For the CDR3, the DNA is TGCAGTGCCCCAGTCGGGGTAAATGACGAGCAGTACTTC.

The gene calls are TRBV6-2 or TRBV6-3 and TRBJ2-1, with 7 bases aligning to TRBD2. The CDR3 loop spans 15 amino acids. V gave up 0 bases and J gave up 10 bases; unmatched junction bases: 9. Germline lookup yields CDR1 MNHEY and CDR2 SVGEGT. The CDR3 is CASSYSRAGVEEQFF. The CDR3, as DNA: TGTGCCAGCAGTTACTCTCGGGCGGGAGTTGAGGAGCAGTTCTTC.

This clonotype has just one count. V is TRBV5-5 and J is TRBJ2-2; TRBD1 aligns across 8 bases. The germline V gene encodes CDR1 SGHKS and CDR2 YYEKEE (reference sequence). The CDR3 length is 15 residues. With 4 bases clipped from V and 3 bases from J, the junction kept 5 bases outside the gene matches. CDR3 sequence reads: CASSRQTGDTGELFF. In DNA, the CDR3 is TGTGCCAGCAGCCGCCAGACAGGGGACACCGGGGAGCTGTTTTTT.

The sample holds a few counts of this clonotype. The genes are TRBV20-1 and TRBJ1-3; D is perhaps TRBD1 (5 bases). V gave up 3 bases and J gave up 0 bases, with 9 bases separating them. Germline loops: CDR1 DFQATT, CDR2 SNEGSKA (reference sequence). The CDR3 contains 14 residues. In DNA, the CDR3 is TGCAGTGCTAGGTTGACAGACTCTGGAAACACCATATATTTT. It translates to CSARLTDSGNTIYF.

J is TRBJ2-2 and V is TRBV10-3; 7 bases line up with TRBD1. From germline, CDR1 is ENHRY and CDR2 SYGVKD. V lost 5 bases to trimming and J lost 7 bases; unmatched junction nucleotides: 13. This CDR3 is 16 amino acids long. CDR3 sequence: CAISRKGGEISGELFF. The CDR3 DNA sequence: TGTGCCATCAGTCGAAAAGGGGGCGAGATCAGCGGGGAGCTGTTTTTT.

The J gene is TRBJ2-7, the V gene TRBV18; the D gene is possibly TRBD2 (6 bases). Germline-derived CDR1 and CDR2 are KGHSH and LQKENI. Trimming shortened V by 0 bases and J by 2 bases, and 14 bases separated the two germline ends. The CDR3 consists of 16 residues. The CDR3 loop is CASSPPGLARPYEQYF. The CDR3 DNA follows: TGTGCCAGCTCACCACCGGGGCTAGCGAGACCCTACGAGCAGTACTTC. Filled out from reference TRBV18 and TRBJ2-7, the complete variable domain reads NAGVMQNPRHLVRRRGQEARLRCSPMKGHSHVYWYRQLPEEGLKFMVYLQKENIIDESGMPKERFSAEFPKEGPSILRIQQVVRGDSAAYFCASSPPGLARPYEQYFGPGTRLTVT.

The chain uses TRBV5-1 and TRBJ1-2, with 11 bases identical to TRBD1. This CDR3 has 16 residues. Trimming cost V 0 bases and J 6 bases; bases outside gene matches: 7. Germline V gene data show CDR1 as SGHRS and CDR2 as YFSETQ. CDR3 protein: CASSLDGTGGRDGYTF. The CDR3 bases are TGCGCCAGCAGCTTGGACGGGACAGGGGGTCGAGATGGCTACACCTTC.

V and J are TRBV20-1 and TRBJ2-1, with 12 bases fitting TRBD2. Germline CDR1 reads DFQATT; CDR2 reads SNEGSKA (reference sequence). V was clipped by 6 bases and J by 6 bases; unmatched bases: 9. The CDR3 is made up of 15 amino acids. In DNA, the CDR3 is TGCAGTGCCCCCCGGACTAGCGGGATTCGCAATGAGCAGTTCTTC. It encodes CSAPRTSGIRNEQFF.